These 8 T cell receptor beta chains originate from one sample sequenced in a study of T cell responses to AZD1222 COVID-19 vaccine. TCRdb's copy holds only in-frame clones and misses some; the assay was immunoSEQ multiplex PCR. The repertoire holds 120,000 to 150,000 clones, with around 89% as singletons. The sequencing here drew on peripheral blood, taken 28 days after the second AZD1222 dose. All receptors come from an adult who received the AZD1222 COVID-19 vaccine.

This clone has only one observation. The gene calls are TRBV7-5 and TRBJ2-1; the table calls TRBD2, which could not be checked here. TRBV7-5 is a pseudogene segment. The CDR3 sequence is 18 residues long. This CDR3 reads CARSPTFISGRVLNEQFF. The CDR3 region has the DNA TGTGCCAGAAGCCCAACTTTTATAAGCGGGAGGGTCCTAAATGAGCAGTTCTTC.

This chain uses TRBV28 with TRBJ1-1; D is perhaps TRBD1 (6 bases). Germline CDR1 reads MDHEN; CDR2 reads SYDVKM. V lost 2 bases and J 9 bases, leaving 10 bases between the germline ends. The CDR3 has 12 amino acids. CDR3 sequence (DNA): TGTGCCAGCAGTTTAAGGGGGGAAAAAGCTTTCTTT. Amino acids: CASSLRGEKAFF.

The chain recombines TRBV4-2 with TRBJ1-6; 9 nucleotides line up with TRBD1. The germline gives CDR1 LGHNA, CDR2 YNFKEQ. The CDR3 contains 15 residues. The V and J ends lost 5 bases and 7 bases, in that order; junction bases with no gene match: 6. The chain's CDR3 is CASSTRGQGNSPLHF. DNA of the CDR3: TGTGCCAGCAGCACCCGGGGACAGGGAAATTCACCCCTCCACTTT.

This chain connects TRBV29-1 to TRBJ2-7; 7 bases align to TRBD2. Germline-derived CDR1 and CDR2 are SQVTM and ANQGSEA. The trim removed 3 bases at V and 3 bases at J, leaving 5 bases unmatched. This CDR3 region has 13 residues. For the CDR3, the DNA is TGCAGCGTTGAGGGCGGGAGCAACTACGAGCAGTACTTC. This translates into CSVEGGSNYEQYF.

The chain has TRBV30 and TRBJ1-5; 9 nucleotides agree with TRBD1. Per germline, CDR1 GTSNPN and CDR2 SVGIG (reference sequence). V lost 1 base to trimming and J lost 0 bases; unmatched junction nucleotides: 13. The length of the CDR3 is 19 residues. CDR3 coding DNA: TGTGCCTGGAGTGCTTCCCAACGGACAGGGGCGTTTAGCAATCAGCCCCAGCATTTT. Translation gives CAWSASQRTGAFSNQPQHF.

CDR3: CASSPGQGPYEQYF. The CDR3 nucleotides are TGTGCCAGCTCCCCCGGACAGGGCCCCTACGAGCAGTACTTC. This chain uses TRBV18 with TRBJ2-7; 8 bases match TRBD1. The V segment lost 6 bases and the J segment 2 bases; nucleotides outside the gene matches: 6. Germline V gene sequence: CDR1 KGHSH, CDR2 LQKENI. The CDR3 runs to 14 residues.

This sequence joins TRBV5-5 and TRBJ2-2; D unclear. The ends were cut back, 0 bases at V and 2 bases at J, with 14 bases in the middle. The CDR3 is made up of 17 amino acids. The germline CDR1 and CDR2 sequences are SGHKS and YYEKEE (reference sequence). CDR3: CASSLVGGNPNTGELFF. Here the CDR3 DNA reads TGTGCCAGCAGCTTGGTTGGCGGCAACCCTAACACCGGGGAGCTGTTTTTT.

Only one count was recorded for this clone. CDR3 nucleotides: TGCGCCAGCAGCTTGGGGGGGATATCCTACGAGCAGTACTTC. The encoded protein is CASSLGGISYEQYF. The rearrangement links TRBV5-1 to TRBJ2-7, with D possibly called TRBD1 or TRBD2 (5 bases each). The CDR3 loop spans 14 amino acids. From germline, CDR1 is SGHRS and CDR2 YFSETQ. V gave up 0 bases and J gave up 1 base, with 8 bases separating them.